The sequence of this TCR beta chain was determined in a study of response to subunit inactivated influenza vaccine. From the RT-PCR reads, TCRdb called clonotypes with MiXCR, one entry per CDR3 protein. The profile covers about 700,000 distinct CDR3 sequences, with roughly 14% appearing a single time and approximately 6.5% taken by the ten largest. Germline CDR1 is SGDLS and CDR2 is YYNGEE. CDR3 length equals 17 residues. V lost 5 bases and J 0 bases, leaving 17 bases between the germline ends. This clonotype has just a few counts. Its antigen remains unidentified. Study-wide findings and caveats: The authors offered the suggestion that each seasonal influenza vaccination recruits few new T cells.

This material consisted of PBMCs from blood, taken roughly 15 days before vaccination. This receptor was taken from a man in his forties or fifties who received an inactivated influenza vaccine. The chain has TRBV9 and TRBJ2-2, with D perhaps assigned TRBD1 or TRBD2 (5 bases each). The CDR3 loop reads CASSIRDGTANTGELFF. CDR3 nucleotide sequence: TGTGCCAGCAGTATTAGGGACGGAACCGCGAACACCGGGGAGCTGTTTTTT.